Shown below are 25 T cell receptor beta chains from a single sample sequenced in a study of CD8 T cells in ankylosing spondylitis. TCRdb reprocessed the 5' RACE reads with MiXCR, giving one entry per CDR3 protein. In the table there are roughly 200,000 distinct CDR3 sequences, about 26% of which are singletons. Sequences were obtained from blood, either unsorted or a sorted T cell fraction (not recorded which). The receptors originated from a male donor with ankylosing spondylitis or in good health (not recorded which).

This clonotype was observed at least ten times. This chain uses TRBV25-1 with TRBJ2-5; a possible D gene is TRBD1 (6 bases). Per germline, CDR1 MGHDK and CDR2 SYGVNS. V lost 4 bases to trimming and J lost 8 bases, with 20 bases between them. The CDR3 runs to 15 residues. The CDR3 sequence: CASSASQGPAVTQYF. Written as DNA, the CDR3 is TGTGCCAGCAGTGCATCCCAGGGGCCCGCGGTTACCCAGTACTTC.

The chain employs TRBV7-6 and TRBJ2-5; 11 bases align to TRBD2. J was trimmed by 7 bases and V by 2 bases; bases with no gene match: 9. The germline V gene has CDR1 SGHVS and CDR2 FNYEAQ. The CDR3 loop spans 16 amino acids. This CDR3 reads CASSLPLTSGKVTQYF. CDR3 sequence (DNA): TGTGCCAGCAGCTTACCCCTGACTAGCGGGAAAGTGACCCAGTACTTC. Based on the CDR3 plus reference TRBV7-6 and TRBJ2-5, the full variable domain is GAGVSQSPRYKVTKRGQDVALRCDPISGHVSLYWYRQALGQGPEFLTYFNYEAQQDKSGLPNDRFSAERPEGSISTLTIQRTEQRDSAMYRCASSLPLTSGKVTQYFGPGTRLLVL.

The rearrangement joins TRBV29-1 to TRBJ2-1; 13 bases match TRBD2. V trimming: 6 bases; J trimming: 4 bases; junction bases outside the gene matches: 3. Germline V CDR1 and CDR2: SQVTM, ANQGSEA. The length of the CDR3 is 14 residues. CDR3 nucleotide sequence: TGCAGCGTCGGGACTAGCGGGAAGTACAATGAGCAGTTCTTC. Protein sequence: CSVGTSGKYNEQFF.

This clonotype has ten or more counts. The rearrangement uses TRBV4-1 and TRBJ2-7; possibly TRBD1 for D (5 bases). Per the germline V gene, CDR1 is MGHRA and CDR2 is YSYEKL. The CDR3 covers 13 residues. Trimming shortened V by 4 bases and J by 3 bases, and 10 bases separated the two germline ends. DNA for the CDR3: TGCGCCAGCAGCCCTGGGGCAAACTACGAGCAGTACTTC. Protein sequence: CASSPGANYEQYF.

V gene TRBV25-1 combines with J gene TRBJ2-7; TRBD1 agrees at 7 bases. This CDR3 spans 14 amino acids. The germline V gene has CDR1 MGHDK and CDR2 SYGVNS. V was clipped by 3 bases and J by 4 bases; unmatched bases: 6. The chain's CDR3 is CASSDPGQHYEQYF. The CDR3 DNA sequence: TGTGCCAGCAGTGATCCGGGACAGCATTACGAGCAGTACTTC.

This chain uses TRBV20-1 with TRBJ2-5; D may be TRBD1 (6 bases). CDR1 is DFQATT and CDR2 is SNEGSKA in the germline V gene (reference sequence). The length of the CDR3 is 13 residues. Deletions cut 6 bases from V and 5 bases from J, with 16 bases between. Here the CDR3 DNA reads TGCAGTGCGGTGGGCCCAGGGGCCGAGACCCAGTACTTC. Translated: CSAVGPGAETQYF.

In its sample, this clonotype was seen many times. The chain is built from TRBV20-1 and TRBJ1-1, with D unresolved. Deletions cut 3 bases from V and 1 base from J, with 9 bases between. Germline V gene lookup returns CDR1 DFQATT and CDR2 SNEGSKA (reference sequence). This CDR3 region has 13 residues. The CDR3 DNA reads as TGCAGTGCTAGTGTCGGAGGGAACACTGAAGCTTTCTTT. This codes for CSASVGGNTEAFF.

In nucleotides, the CDR3 is TGTGCCAGCAGCTTCGGGACATGGGCTGCAACTAATGAAAAACTGTTTTTT. Amino acids: CASSFGTWAATNEKLFF. The chain carries TRBV11-3 and TRBJ1-4, with D possibly matching TRBD1 (6 bases). The CDR3 has 17 amino acids. The germline gives CDR1 SGHNT, CDR2 YENEEA. V lost 3 bases to trimming and J lost 0 bases, with 14 bases between them.

Sample share makes this clonotype medium-sized. The rearrangement uses TRBV7-2 and TRBJ2-1; D is perhaps TRBD1 or TRBD2 (5 bases each). The V end lost 4 bases, the J end lost 0 bases, and 10 bases lay between the germline ends. CDR1 is SGHTA, CDR2 FQGNSA, per germline. This CDR3 contains 15 residues. This CDR3 is CASSWDVSSYNEQFF. In DNA, the CDR3 is TGTGCCAGCAGCTGGGACGTGAGCTCCTACAATGAGCAGTTCTTC.

This clonotype was counted ten times or more. This sequence joins TRBV12-3 or TRBV12-4 and TRBJ1-3, with 7 positions matching TRBD1. The CDR3 is 14 amino acids. V dropped 6 bases and J dropped 3; count of bases not matched to a gene: 5. The CDR3 DNA reads TGTGCCAGCAGCTCGGGACAGCTTGGAAACACCATATATTTT. Protein sequence: CASSSGQLGNTIYF.

This clonotype has more than one count but fewer than ten. The J gene is TRBJ2-7, the V gene TRBV20-1; 7 bases fit TRBD1. Unmatched junction bases numbered 8, after V lost 2 bases and J lost 4 bases. Germline CDR1 reads DFQATT; CDR2 reads SNEGSKA (reference sequence). This CDR3 has 14 amino acids. This chain's CDR3 is CSARPPGQLYEQYF. The CDR3 nucleotides read TGCAGTGCTAGACCCCCGGGACAGCTGTACGAGCAGTACTTC.

The table lists this clonotype with many counts. The rearrangement uses TRBV20-1 and TRBJ2-5; TRBD2 agrees at 7 bases. The CDR3 is 14 residues long. Trimming cost V 3 bases and J 3 bases; bases outside gene matches: 7. The germline V gene encodes CDR1 DFQATT and CDR2 SNEGSKA (reference sequence). In DNA, the CDR3 is TGCAGTGCTAGCCTTCCGGGAGGCAAAGAGACCCAGTACTTC. It specifies CSASLPGGKETQYF.

This clonotype is a singleton in its sample. V is TRBV5-1 and J is TRBJ2-1, with D uncertain. V dropped 3 bases and J dropped 9 bases, with 13 bases sitting between them. Germline V gene sequence: CDR1 SGHRS, CDR2 YFSETQ. This CDR3 contains 13 residues. This chain's CDR3 is CASSSVMVSEQFF. CDR3 DNA sequence: TGCGCCAGCAGCTCGGTTATGGTTTCTGAGCAGTTCTTC.

This sequence joins TRBV12-3 or TRBV12-4 and TRBJ2-3; TRBD1 matches at 9 bases. The CDR3 loop spans 16 amino acids. The V segment lost 5 bases and the J segment 6 bases; nucleotides outside the gene matches: 12. CDR3 sequence (DNA): TGTGCCAGCAGTCCCCTACAGGGGGCGCATCGGGATACGCAGTATTTT. The encoded protein is CASSPLQGAHRDTQYF.

V usage is TRBV6-1 and J usage is TRBJ2-7; D may be TRBD1 (6 bases). Germline-derived CDR1 and CDR2 are MNHNS and SASEGT. The ends were cut back, 5 bases at V and 2 bases at J, with 10 bases in the middle. The CDR3 is 13 residues long. In nucleotides, the CDR3 is TGTGCCAGCAGTCCGGGACACACCTACGAGCAGTACTTC. Translating gives CASSPGHTYEQYF.

This clonotype was observed many times. The V gene is TRBV6-5, the J gene TRBJ1-2; D is unclear. The CDR3 loop spans 12 amino acids. Trimming cost V 5 bases and J 13 bases, with 17 bases left between them. CDR1 is MNHEY and CDR2 is SVGAGI in the germline V gene. The CDR3 sequence is CASSRMDDLITF. The DNA of the CDR3 is TGTGCCAGCAGTCGTATGGACGATCTTATCACCTTC.

This clonotype was observed many times. This chain connects TRBV18 to TRBJ2-5; no clear D. V was trimmed by 6 bases and J by 1 base, leaving 3 bases between them. Per the germline V gene, CDR1 is KGHSH and CDR2 is LQKENI. This CDR3 contains 11 residues. CDR3 DNA sequence: TGTGCCAGCTCCCGCCAAGAGACCCAGTACTTC. Translating it yields CASSRQETQYF. The complete variable domain, with remaining parts taken from reference TRBV18 and TRBJ2-5, reads NAGVMQNPRHLVRRRGQEARLRCSPMKGHSHVYWYRQLPEEGLKFMVYLQKENIIDESGMPKERFSAEFPKEGPSILRIQQVVRGDSAAYFCASSRQETQYFGPGTRLLVL.

This clonotype came up many times. The V call is TRBV20-1, the J call TRBJ2-1, with 14 nucleotides matching TRBD2. The J segment lost 9 bases and the V segment lost 6 bases, leaving 10 bases of the junction unmatched. The CDR3 spans 15 residues. Germline CDR1 is DFQATT and CDR2 is SNEGSKA (reference sequence). CDR3 nucleotide sequence: TGCAGTGCCTATGGAGGGACTAGCGGGAGTCTTGAGCAGTTCTTC. Protein product: CSAYGGTSGSLEQFF.

Ten or more counts support this clonotype. J is TRBJ2-1 and V is TRBV20-1, with D maybe TRBD2 (6 bases). Germline CDR1 and CDR2: DFQATT and SNEGSKA (reference sequence). The CDR3 contains 13 residues. V was trimmed by 6 bases and J by 7 bases, leaving 16 bases between them. Written as DNA, the CDR3 is TGCAGTGCCCCTGGGGTAGCGGCGAATGAGCAGTTCTTC. Encoded protein: CSAPGVAANEQFF.

This clonotype was detected ten times or more. This chain joins TRBV5-1 and TRBJ2-1; TRBD1 aligns across 8 bases. The J segment lost 7 bases and the V segment lost 7 bases, leaving 10 bases of the junction unmatched. The CDR3 is made up of 14 amino acids. Germline V CDR1 and CDR2: SGHRS, YFSETQ. CDR3 nucleotides: TGCGCCAGCTTTTCCCAGGGGGCAGGTAATGAGCAGTTCTTC. This gives the protein CASFSQGAGNEQFF.

This clonotype has at least ten counts. The J gene is TRBJ1-5, the V gene TRBV5-1; tentatively, D is TRBD1 (6 bases). CDR3 length: 14 residues. Germline V gives CDR1 SGHRS, CDR2 YFSETQ. V was cut by 4 bases and J by 3 bases, with 11 bases left in between. CDR3 residues: CASSPTGHNQPQHF. In DNA form, the CDR3 reads TGCGCCAGCAGCCCCACAGGGCACAATCAGCCCCAGCATTTT.

This clonotype was seen ten or more times. The V and J genes are TRBV10-3 and TRBJ1-2; 10 nucleotides align to TRBD1. The germline CDR1 and CDR2 sequences are ENHRY and SYGVKD. The trim removed 7 bases at V and 4 bases at J, leaving 6 bases unmatched. This CDR3 is built from 14 residues. The CDR3 region has the DNA TGTGCCATCACCCCTGGGACAGGGGCCTATGGCTACACCTTC. It is translated as CAITPGTGAYGYTF.

This clonotype was seen many times. The gene calls are TRBV4-1 and TRBJ2-3; D ambiguous. The CDR3 runs 15 residues. The V and J ends lost 3 bases and 1 base respectively, with 11 bases between them. Germline values: CDR1 MGHRA, CDR2 YSYEKL. For the CDR3, the DNA is TGCGCCAGCAGCCACGACGTTGCCCGCACAGATACGCAGTATTTT. This sequence encodes CASSHDVARTDTQYF.

The chain carries TRBV6-5 and TRBJ2-1, with D unresolved. The V end lost 0 bases, the J end lost 4 bases, and 4 bases lay between the germline ends. The CDR3 loop spans 13 amino acids. The germline gives CDR1 MNHEY, CDR2 SVGAGI. The CDR3 bases are TGTGCCAGCAGTTACTCTCAGTACAATGAGCAGTTCTTC. Residues: CASSYSQYNEQFF.

This clonotype was picked up many times. This chain uses TRBV20-1 with TRBJ2-1; maybe TRBD2 (8 bases). From germline, CDR1 is DFQATT and CDR2 SNEGSKA (reference sequence). Trimming removed 5 bases at V and 10 bases at J, with 24 bases between. This CDR3 has 15 amino acids. The CDR3 coding sequence is TGCAGTGCTCTGAGGGGGCTAGCGGGTGGCGGGGAGCAGTTCTTC. Its protein product is CSALRGLAGGGEQFF.